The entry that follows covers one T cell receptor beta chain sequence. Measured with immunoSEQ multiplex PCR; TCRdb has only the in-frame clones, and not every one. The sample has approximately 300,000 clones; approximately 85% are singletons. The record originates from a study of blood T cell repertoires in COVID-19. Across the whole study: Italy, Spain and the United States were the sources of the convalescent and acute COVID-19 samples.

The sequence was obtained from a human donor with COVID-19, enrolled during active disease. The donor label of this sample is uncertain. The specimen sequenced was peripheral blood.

CDR3 nucleotide sequence: TGTGCCAGCAGCCCGGGAGCGAACTATGGCTACACCTTC. It translates to CASSPGANYGYTF. V is TRBV5-6 and J is TRBJ1-2; no definite D call. This CDR3 has 13 amino acids. The V end was cut by 4 bases, the J end by 2 bases, with 9 bases between. The germline CDR1 and CDR2 sequences are SGHDT and YYEEEE.